This TCR beta chain was sequenced for a study of OX40 agonist ivuxolimab in advanced cancers. Looking at the study overall: From 23 to 79 years was the age range, with a mean of approximately 58 years, and over 80% were male.

The method was immunoSEQ multiplex PCR; TCRdb's version includes in-frame clones alone and lacks a portion of them. The table lists about 80,000 clones, roughly 91% of them singletons. The receptor's source is an adult with an advanced solid tumor such as melanoma, head and neck, liver or kidney cancer. The sample here was CD4+ or CD8+ T cells sorted from blood, taken in a trial of the OX40 agonist ivuxolimab.

CDR3 protein: CASSFGASVSYEQYF. The CDR3 bases are TGCGCCAGCAGCTTCGGAGCTAGCGTCTCCTACGAGCAGTACTTC. The chain couples TRBV5-1 to TRBJ2-7; weak D call: TRBD2 (6 bases). The CDR3 spans 15 residues. CDR1 is SGHRS, CDR2 YFSETQ, per germline. The germline V and J ends were trimmed by 2 bases and 0 bases, with 12 bases remaining between them.